The sequence of this TCR beta chain was determined in a study of T cell responses to AZD1222 COVID-19 vaccine. Study as a whole: The study pooled second doses at about 4 or about 12 weeks. Study results and limitations: Receipt of two AZD1222 doses was followed by a rise in Spike-specific TCR breadth and depth. Unmutated variant regions are reportedly targeted by nearly half of spike-specific TCRs. Donors, mostly white British, included more females; clonal diversity was possibly underestimated.

CDR1 and CDR2 (germline): SGHRS, YFSETQ. CDR3 length equals 17 residues. Germline trimming cut 5 bases from V and 2 bases from J; bases unmatched to any gene: 5. Profiled with immunoSEQ multiplex PCR; TCRdb holds only in-frame clones, not every one. The data hold about 96,000 clones, with under 90% observed a single time. Notes on this clone: What it binds is not known.

The TCR comes from an adult in good health. V gene TRBV5-1 combines with J gene TRBJ2-6, with TRBD1 matching over 12 bases. Sample: peripheral blood, taken on day 0 of AZD1222 vaccination. The DNA of the CDR3 is TGCGCCAGCAGGACCCGGGACAGGGGGCCTGGGGCCAACGTCCTGACTTTC. Translated, it gives CASRTRDRGPGANVLTF.